A single T cell receptor (beta chain) is shown here with its context. Its specificity is unknown. A 200 ng quantity of DNA, 30,000 to 35,000 T cell genomes, went into the sorted-subset replicate PCRs. Sequencing was performed with immunoSEQ multiplex PCR; in TCRdb, only in-frame clones are kept and a portion is missing. Of some 2,100,000 clones in the sample, approximately 96% were seen once. These data belong to a study of shared clonotypes between healthy human individuals. Overall study findings and caveats: Expectations were that clonotype sharing among donors would be affected by sequencing depth. Naive CD4 clonotype sharing across several donors was approximately 5%.

CDR1 is MGHRA, CDR2 YSYEKL, per germline. CDR3 length: 16 residues. V lost 2 bases, J lost 7 bases, and 9 bases stayed unmatched. The rearrangement joins TRBV4-1 to TRBJ2-5; 11 bases are a match to TRBD2. This TCR derives from a man aged 18 to 35 in good health. Input material: naive CD4+ T cells sorted from blood. The subset is: CD45RA+ positively selected. The CDR3 loop reads CASSQPTSGVKGTQYF. As DNA, the CDR3 is TGCGCCAGCAGCCAACCGACTAGCGGGGTTAAGGGGACCCAGTACTTC.